The clone carrying this T cell receptor (beta chain) has a single count. Its specificity is unknown. Clones were sequenced by immunoSEQ multiplex PCR, and TCRdb holds only the in-frame ones, with some missing. In the table there are a few thousand clones, over 90% of which are singletons. Germline V gene sequence: CDR1 MNHEY, CDR2 SVGAGI. The V end was cut by 6 bases, the J end by 5 bases, with 19 bases between. CDR3 size: 15 residues. Ipilimumab, 1 mg/kg, started 14 to 28 days after autologous transplant. This sample is drawn from a study of ipilimumab plus nivolumab after autologous stem cell transplantation. At the level of the study: Patients received a median of about five ipilimumab and roughly eight nivolumab doses. The study's findings and limits: TCR repertoire, Treg phenotype and gut microbiota reportedly support more study of this approach.

This TCR derives from a male donor with primary mediastinal lymphoma. The chain recombines TRBV6-5 with TRBJ2-5; the D call may be TRBD1 or TRBD2 (6 bases each). The sequences come from PBMCs, collected in a trial of ipilimumab plus nivolumab as post-transplant consolidation. The DNA of the CDR3 is TGTGCCAGCAGGCCTACCGGAGGGGGGCGGGAGACCCAGTACTTC. This sequence encodes CASRPTGGGRETQYF.